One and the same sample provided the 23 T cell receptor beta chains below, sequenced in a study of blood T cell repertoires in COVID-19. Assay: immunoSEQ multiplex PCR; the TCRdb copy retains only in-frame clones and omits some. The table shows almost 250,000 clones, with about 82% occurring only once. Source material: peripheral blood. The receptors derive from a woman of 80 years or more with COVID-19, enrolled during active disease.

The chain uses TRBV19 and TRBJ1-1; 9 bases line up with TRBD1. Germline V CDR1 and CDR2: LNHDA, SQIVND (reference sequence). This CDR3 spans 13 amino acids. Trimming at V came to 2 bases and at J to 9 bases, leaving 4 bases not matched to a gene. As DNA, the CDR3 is TGTGCCAGTAGTATAATCGGACAGGGGAAAGCTTTCTTT. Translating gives CASSIIGQGKAFF.

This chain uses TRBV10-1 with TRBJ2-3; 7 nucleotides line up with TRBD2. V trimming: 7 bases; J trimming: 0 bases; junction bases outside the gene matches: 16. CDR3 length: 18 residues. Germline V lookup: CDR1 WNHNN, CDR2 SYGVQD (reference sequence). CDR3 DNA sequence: TGCGCCAGCAAAAGAGCCAAGGGACTACCTTGTAGCACAGATACGCAGTATTTT. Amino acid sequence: CASKRAKGLPCSTDTQYF.

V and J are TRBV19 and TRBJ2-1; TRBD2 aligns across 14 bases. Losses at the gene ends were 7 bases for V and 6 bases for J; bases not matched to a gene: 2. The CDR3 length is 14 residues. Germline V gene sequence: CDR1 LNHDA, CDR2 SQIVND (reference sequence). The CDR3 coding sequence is TGTGCCAGTACGACTAGCGGGGGGGCCAATGAGCAGTTCTTC. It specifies CASTTSGGANEQFF.

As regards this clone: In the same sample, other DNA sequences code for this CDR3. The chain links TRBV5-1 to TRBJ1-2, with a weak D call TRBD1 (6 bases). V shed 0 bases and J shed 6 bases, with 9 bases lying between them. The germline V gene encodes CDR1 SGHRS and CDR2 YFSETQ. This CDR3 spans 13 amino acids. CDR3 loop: CASSLAGVDGYTF. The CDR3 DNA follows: TGCGCCAGCAGCTTGGCAGGGGTGGATGGCTACACCTTC.

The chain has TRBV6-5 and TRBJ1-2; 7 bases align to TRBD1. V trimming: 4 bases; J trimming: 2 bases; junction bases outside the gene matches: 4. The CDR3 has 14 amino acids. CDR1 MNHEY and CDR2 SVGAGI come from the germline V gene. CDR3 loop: CASSSGQKNYGYTF. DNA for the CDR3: TGTGCCAGCAGTTCGGGACAGAAAAACTATGGCTACACCTTC.

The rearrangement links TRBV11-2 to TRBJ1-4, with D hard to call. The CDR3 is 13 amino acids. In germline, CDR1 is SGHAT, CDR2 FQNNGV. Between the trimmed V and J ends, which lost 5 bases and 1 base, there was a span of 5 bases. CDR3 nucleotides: TGTGCCAGCAGCCCTCGAACTAATGAAAAACTGTTTTTT. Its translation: CASSPRTNEKLFF.

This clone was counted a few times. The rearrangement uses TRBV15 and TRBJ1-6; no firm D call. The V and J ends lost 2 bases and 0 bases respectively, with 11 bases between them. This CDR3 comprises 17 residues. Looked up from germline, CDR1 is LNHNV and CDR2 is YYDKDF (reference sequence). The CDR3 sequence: CATSRTNRPSYNSPLHF. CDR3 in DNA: TGTGCCACCAGCAGAACCAACAGACCCTCCTATAATTCACCCCTCCACTTT.

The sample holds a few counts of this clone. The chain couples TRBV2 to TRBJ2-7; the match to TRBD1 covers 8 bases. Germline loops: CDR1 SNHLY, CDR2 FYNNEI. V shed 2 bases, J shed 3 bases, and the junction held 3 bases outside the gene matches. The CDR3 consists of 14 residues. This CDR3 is CASSERTGIYEQYV. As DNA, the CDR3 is TGTGCCAGCAGTGAAAGGACAGGGATCTACGAGCAGTACGTC.

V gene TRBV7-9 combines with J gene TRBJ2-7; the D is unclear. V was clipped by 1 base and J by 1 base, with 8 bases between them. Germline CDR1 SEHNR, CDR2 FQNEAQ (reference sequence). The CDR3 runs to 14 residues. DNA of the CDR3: TGTGCCAGCAGCTTAGTACCTACTTCCTACGAGCAGTACTTC. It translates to CASSLVPTSYEQYF.

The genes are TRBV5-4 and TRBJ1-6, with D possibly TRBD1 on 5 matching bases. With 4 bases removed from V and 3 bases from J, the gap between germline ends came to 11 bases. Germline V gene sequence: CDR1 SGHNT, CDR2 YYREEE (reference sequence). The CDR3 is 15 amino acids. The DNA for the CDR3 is TGTGCCAGCAGCGCTCGACAGAACTATAATTCACCCCTCCACTTT. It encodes CASSARQNYNSPLHF.

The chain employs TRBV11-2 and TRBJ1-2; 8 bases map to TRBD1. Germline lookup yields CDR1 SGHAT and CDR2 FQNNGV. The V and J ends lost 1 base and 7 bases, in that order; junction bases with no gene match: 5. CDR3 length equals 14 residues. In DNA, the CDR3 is TGTGCCAGCAGCTTAGCCCCCCAGGGGGCTGGCTACACCTTC. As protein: CASSLAPQGAGYTF.

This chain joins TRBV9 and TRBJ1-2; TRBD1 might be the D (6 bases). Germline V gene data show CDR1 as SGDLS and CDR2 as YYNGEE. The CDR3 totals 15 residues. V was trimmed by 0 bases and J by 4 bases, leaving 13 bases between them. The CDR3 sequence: CASSVDGGLVYGYTF. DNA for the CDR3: TGTGCCAGCAGCGTAGACGGGGGGCTCGTCTATGGCTACACCTTC.

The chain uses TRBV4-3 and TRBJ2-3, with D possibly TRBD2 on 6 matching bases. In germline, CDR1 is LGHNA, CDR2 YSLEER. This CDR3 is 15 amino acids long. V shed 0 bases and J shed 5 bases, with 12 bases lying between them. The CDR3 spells CASSQDRREQDTQYF. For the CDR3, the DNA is TGCGCCAGCAGCCAAGACAGGAGGGAACAAGATACGCAGTATTTT.

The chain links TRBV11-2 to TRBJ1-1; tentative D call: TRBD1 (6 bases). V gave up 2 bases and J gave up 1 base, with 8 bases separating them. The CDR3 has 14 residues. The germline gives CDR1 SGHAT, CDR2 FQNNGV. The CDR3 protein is CASSLWTENTEAFF. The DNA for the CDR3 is TGTGCCAGCAGCTTATGGACAGAGAACACTGAAGCTTTCTTT.

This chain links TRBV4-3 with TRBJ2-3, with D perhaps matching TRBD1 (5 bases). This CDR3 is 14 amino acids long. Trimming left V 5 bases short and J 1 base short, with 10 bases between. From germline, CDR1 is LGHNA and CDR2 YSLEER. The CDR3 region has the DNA TGCGCCAGCAGCTACAGGACCGGCACAGATACGCAGTATTTT. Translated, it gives CASSYRTGTDTQYF.

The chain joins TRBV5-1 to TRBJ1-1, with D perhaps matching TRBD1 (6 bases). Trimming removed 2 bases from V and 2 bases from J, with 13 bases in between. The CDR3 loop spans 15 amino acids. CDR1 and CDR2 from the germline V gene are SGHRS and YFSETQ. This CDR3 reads CASSLAGQINTEAFF. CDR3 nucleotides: TGCGCCAGCAGCTTAGCGGGACAAATAAACACTGAAGCTTTCTTT. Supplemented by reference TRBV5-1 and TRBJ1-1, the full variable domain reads KAGVTQTPRYLIKTRGQQVTLSCSPISGHRSVSWYQQTPGQGLQFLFEYFSETQRNKGNFPGRFSGRQFSNSRSEMNVSTLELGDSALYLCASSLAGQINTEAFFGQGTRLTVV.

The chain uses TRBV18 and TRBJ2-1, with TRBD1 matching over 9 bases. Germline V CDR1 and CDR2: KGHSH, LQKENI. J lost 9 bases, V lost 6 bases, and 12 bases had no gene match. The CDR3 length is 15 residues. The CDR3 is CASSPDRGGYTEQFF. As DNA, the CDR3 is TGTGCCAGCTCGCCGGACAGGGGAGGTTATACTGAGCAGTTCTTC.

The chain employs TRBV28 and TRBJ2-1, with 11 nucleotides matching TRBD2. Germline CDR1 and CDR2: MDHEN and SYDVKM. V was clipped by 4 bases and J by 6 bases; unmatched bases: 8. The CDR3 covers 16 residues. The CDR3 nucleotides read TGTGCCAGCAGTTCCATTAGCGGGGGGGCGGTCAATGAGCAGTTCTTC. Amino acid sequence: CASSSISGGAVNEQFF.

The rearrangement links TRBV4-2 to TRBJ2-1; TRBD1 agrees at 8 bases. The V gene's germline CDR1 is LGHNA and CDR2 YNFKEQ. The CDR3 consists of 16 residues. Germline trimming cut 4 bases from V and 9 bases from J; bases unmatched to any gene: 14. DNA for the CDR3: TGTGCCAGCAGCCTTGGGCAGGGGGCGCGTGTACTTGAGCAGTTCTTC. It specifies CASSLGQGARVLEQFF.

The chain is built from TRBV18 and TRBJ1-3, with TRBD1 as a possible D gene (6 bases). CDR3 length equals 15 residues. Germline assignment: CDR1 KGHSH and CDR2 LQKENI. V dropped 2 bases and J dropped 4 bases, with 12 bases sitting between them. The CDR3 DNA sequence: TGTGCCAGCTCACCAAGCGGCGGACAGGGAAACACCATATATTTT. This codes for CASSPSGGQGNTIYF.

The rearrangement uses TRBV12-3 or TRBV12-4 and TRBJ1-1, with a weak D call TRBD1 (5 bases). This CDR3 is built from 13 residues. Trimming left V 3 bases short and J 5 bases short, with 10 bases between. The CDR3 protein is CASSLAGKTEAFF. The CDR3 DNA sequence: TGTGCCAGCAGTTTGGCAGGGAAAACTGAAGCTTTCTTT.

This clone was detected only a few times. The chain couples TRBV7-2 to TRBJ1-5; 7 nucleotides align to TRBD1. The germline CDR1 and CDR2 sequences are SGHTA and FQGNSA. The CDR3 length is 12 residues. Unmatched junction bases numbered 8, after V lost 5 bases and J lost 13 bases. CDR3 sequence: CASSPIGQVQHF. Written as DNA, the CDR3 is TGTGCCAGCAGCCCTATAGGACAGGTGCAGCATTTT.

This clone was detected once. In DNA, the CDR3 is TGTGCCAGCAAGAGGTATGGCTACACCTTC. Translation: CASKRYGYTF. The chain carries TRBV2 and TRBJ1-2, with D uncertain. The germline V gene encodes CDR1 SNHLY and CDR2 FYNNEI. This CDR3 region has 10 residues. V gave up 7 bases and J gave up 5 bases, with 5 bases separating them. The entire variable domain, with the rest obtained from reference TRBV2 and TRBJ1-2, is as follows: EPEVTQTPSHQVTQMGQEVILRCVPISNHLYFYWYRQILGQKVEFLVSFYNNEISEKSEIFDDQFSVERPDGSNFTLKIRSTKLEDSAMYFCASKRYGYTFGSGTRLTVV.